Listed below are T cell receptor beta chains from one sample, sequenced in a study of blood T cell repertoires in COVID-19. The data were produced by immunoSEQ multiplex PCR, yet TCRdb's version contains in-frame clones alone and is incomplete. The table lists roughly 90,000 clones, 75% to 85% of them singletons, with 10% in the top ten. The specimen sequenced was peripheral blood. The receptors here all came from a woman in her seventies with acute or convalescent COVID-19. Both conserved end residues are part of each CDR3. A D gene is named only where the DNA matches it firmly. Clone size is not always given. Where it is, it says once, few, many or a class for expanded clones.

CDR3aa: CASSTGTSGREGQYF
CDR3nt: TGTGCCAGCAGCACTGGTACTAGCGGGAGGGAAGGGCAGTACTTC
v_gene: TRBV6-2/TRBV6-3
d_gene: TRBD2
j_gene: TRBJ2-7
abundance: NA

CDR3aa: CATGLAGVLRNEQFF
CDR3nt: TGTGCCACCGGACTAGCGGGAGTTCTTAGGAATGAGCAGTTCTTC
v_gene: TRBV7-8
d_gene: TRBD2
j_gene: TRBJ2-1
abundance: NA

CDR3aa: CASSPLHRVTDTQYF
CDR3nt: TGTGCCAGCTCACCACTCCACAGGGTCACAGATACGCAGTATTTT
v_gene: TRBV18
d_gene: NA
j_gene: TRBJ2-3
abundance: NA

CDR3aa: CASSSPFSGANVLTF
CDR3nt: TGTGCCAGCAGCTCCCCATTCTCTGGGGCCAACGTCCTGACTTTC
v_gene: TRBV7-3
d_gene: NA
j_gene: TRBJ2-6
abundance: once

CDR3aa: CASSSHGRGNEQFF
CDR3nt: TGTGCCAGCAGCTCCCACGGGAGAGGAAATGAGCAGTTCTTC
v_gene: TRBV3-1/TRBV3-2
d_gene: NA
j_gene: TRBJ2-1
abundance: NA

CDR3aa: CASSEGQGYGYTF
CDR3nt: TGTGCCAGTAGTGAGGGACAGGGCTATGGCTACACCTTC
v_gene: TRBV19
d_gene: TRBD1
j_gene: TRBJ1-2
abundance: NA

CDR3aa: CASSPPGGEAFF
CDR3nt: TGTGCCAGCAGTCCCCCGGGGGGTGAAGCTTTCTTT
v_gene: TRBV12-3/TRBV12-4
d_gene: NA
j_gene: TRBJ1-1
abundance: NA

CDR3aa: CASSQTPDTGELFF
CDR3nt: TGCGCCAGCAGCCAGACACCGGACACCGGGGAGCTGTTTTTT
v_gene: TRBV5-1
d_gene: NA
j_gene: TRBJ2-2
abundance: NA

CDR3aa: CASSLAGTGNEQFF
CDR3nt: TGCGCCAGCAGCTTGGCCGGGACAGGGAATGAGCAGTTCTTC
v_gene: TRBV5-1
d_gene: TRBD1
j_gene: TRBJ2-1
abundance: NA

CDR3aa: CASSFGFMLYGYTF
CDR3nt: TGTGCCAGCAGCTTTGGCTTCATGCTCTATGGCTACACCTTC
v_gene: TRBV7-2
d_gene: NA
j_gene: TRBJ1-2
abundance: NA

CDR3aa: CASRIPGQRSDTQYF
CDR3nt: TGTGCCAGCAGGATACCGGGACAGAGATCAGATACGCAGTATTTT
v_gene: TRBV27
d_gene: TRBD1
j_gene: TRBJ2-3
abundance: NA

CDR3aa: CASSLSPGFGYTF
CDR3nt: TGTGCCAGCAGTTTATCTCCCGGGTTTGGCTACACCTTC
v_gene: TRBV27
d_gene: NA
j_gene: TRBJ1-2
abundance: NA

CDR3aa: CASSFSTGRSGNTIYF
CDR3nt: TGTGCCAGCAGTTTTTCGACAGGGCGCTCTGGAAACACCATATATTTT
v_gene: TRBV6-5
d_gene: TRBD1
j_gene: TRBJ1-3
abundance: NA

CDR3aa: CARRGIHEQYF
CDR3nt: TGTGCCAGGCGGGGGATCCACGAGCAGTACTTC
v_gene: TRBV6-5
d_gene: TRBD2
j_gene: TRBJ2-7
abundance: NA

CDR3aa: CASRPTGRESGANVLTF
CDR3nt: TGTGCCAGCAGGCCGACAGGTCGTGAGTCTGGGGCCAACGTCCTGACTTTC
v_gene: TRBV21-1
d_gene: NA
j_gene: TRBJ2-6
abundance: NA

CDR3aa: CASSVAASRIGELFF
CDR3nt: TGTGCCAGCAGCGTGGCCGCCAGTCGAATCGGGGAGCTGTTTTTT
v_gene: TRBV9
d_gene: NA
j_gene: TRBJ2-2
abundance: NA